The rows below give T cell receptor beta chains drawn from one sample of a study of OX40 agonist ivuxolimab in advanced cancers. TCRdb's copy holds only in-frame clones and misses some; the assay was immunoSEQ multiplex PCR. Among around 64,000 clones, about four fifths were seen once, and the ten largest hold 7.9%. The sequencing used CD4+ or CD8+ T cells sorted from blood, collected in a trial of the OX40 agonist ivuxolimab. The source of these receptors is an adult with an advanced solid tumor such as melanoma, head and neck, liver or kidney cancer. CDR3s include the opening cysteine and the closing phenylalanine or tryptophan. A D gene is named only where the DNA matches it firmly. Only part of the rows carry a size: once, few, many, or a class if the clone is expanded.

v_gene: TRBV7-9; abundance: NA; j_gene: TRBJ2-1; d_gene: TRBD2; CDR3aa: CASSSGTSVPGGRYEQFF; CDR3nt: TGTGCCAGCAGCTCCGGGACTAGCGTCCCGGGAGGGAGGTATGAGCAGTTCTTC
v_gene: TRBV5-5; abundance: NA; j_gene: TRBJ1-2; d_gene: NA; CDR3aa: CASSLTSGSVNYGYTF; CDR3nt: TGTGCCAGCAGCTTAACCTCCGGGAGCGTTAACTATGGCTACACCTTC
v_gene: TRBV28; abundance: NA; j_gene: TRBJ2-7; d_gene: TRBD1; CDR3aa: CASSSRDRGRAWDEQYF; CDR3nt: TGTGCCAGCAGTTCTAGGGACAGGGGGCGCGCATGGGACGAGCAGTACTTC
v_gene: TRBV25-1; abundance: NA; j_gene: TRBJ2-2; d_gene: NA; CDR3aa: CASSDPRQANTGELFF; CDR3nt: TGTGCCAGCAGTGACCCCCGACAGGCGAACACCGGGGAGCTGTTTTTT
v_gene: TRBV6-5; abundance: NA; j_gene: TRBJ1-6; d_gene: NA; CDR3aa: CASSDGSPLHF; CDR3nt: TGTGCCAGCAGCGATGGGTCACCCCTCCACTTT
v_gene: TRBV30; abundance: few; j_gene: TRBJ1-1; d_gene: NA; CDR3aa: CAWRRGNTEAFF; CDR3nt: TGTGCCTGGAGACGTGGTAACACTGAAGCTTTCTTT
v_gene: TRBV19; abundance: once; j_gene: TRBJ2-1; d_gene: TRBD2; CDR3aa: CASSTGRGDSYNEQFF; CDR3nt: TGTGCCAGTAGCACCGGACGGGGGGACTCCTACAATGAGCAGTTCTTC
v_gene: TRBV27; abundance: once; j_gene: TRBJ2-1; d_gene: NA; CDR3aa: CASSLWRGSSYNEQFF; CDR3nt: TGTGCCAGCAGTTTGTGGCGGGGAAGCTCCTACAATGAGCAGTTCTTC
v_gene: TRBV30; abundance: NA; j_gene: TRBJ1-2; d_gene: NA; CDR3aa: CAWRTRQANYGYTF; CDR3nt: TGTGCCTGGAGGACCCGGCAGGCTAACTATGGCTACACCTTC
v_gene: TRBV10-3; abundance: once; j_gene: TRBJ1-2; d_gene: NA; CDR3aa: CAISPRRTATNYGYTF; CDR3nt: TGTGCCATCAGTCCTCGCCGGACAGCCACAAACTATGGCTACACCTTC
v_gene: TRBV4-2; abundance: NA; j_gene: TRBJ2-6; d_gene: TRBD1; CDR3aa: CASSTGQVTSGANVLTF; CDR3nt: TGTGCCAGCAGCACGGGACAGGTTACCTCTGGGGCCAACGTCCTGACTTTC
v_gene: TRBV7-9; abundance: NA; j_gene: TRBJ2-5; d_gene: NA; CDR3aa: CASSPQAGKDSPEETQYF; CDR3nt: TGTGCCAGCAGCCCTCAGGCAGGGAAGGATTCTCCCGAAGAGACCCAGTACTTC
v_gene: TRBV7-9; abundance: NA; j_gene: TRBJ1-1; d_gene: NA; CDR3aa: CASSAETNTEAFF; CDR3nt: TGTGCCAGCAGCGCCGAGACGAACACTGAAGCTTTCTTT
v_gene: TRBV19; abundance: NA; j_gene: TRBJ2-4; d_gene: NA; CDR3aa: CASTVGGYKNIQYF; CDR3nt: TGTGCCAGTACCGTCGGGGGATACAAAAACATTCAGTACTTC
v_gene: TRBV2; abundance: NA; j_gene: TRBJ1-6; d_gene: NA; CDR3aa: CASSDRPSYNSPLHF; CDR3nt: TGTGCCAGCAGTGACAGGCCCTCCTATAATTCACCCCTCCACTTT
v_gene: TRBV21-1; abundance: NA; j_gene: TRBJ2-2; d_gene: NA; CDR3aa: CASSKPLSAGELFF; CDR3nt: TGTGCCAGCAGCAAGCCTCTTAGCGCCGGGGAGCTGTTTTTT
v_gene: TRBV18; abundance: NA; j_gene: TRBJ2-1; d_gene: TRBD2; CDR3aa: CASSPGLAGGPFYNEQFF; CDR3nt: TGTGCCAGCTCACCCGGACTAGCGGGAGGGCCGTTTTACAATGAGCAGTTCTTC
v_gene: TRBV28; abundance: few; j_gene: TRBJ1-2; d_gene: NA; CDR3aa: CASSFLQGQGYTF; CDR3nt: TGTGCCAGCAGTTTTTTACAGGGACAAGGCTACACCTTC
v_gene: TRBV9; abundance: NA; j_gene: TRBJ2-2; d_gene: NA; CDR3aa: CASSEGTLNTGELFF; CDR3nt: TGTGCCAGCAGTGAAGGGACACTTAACACCGGGGAGCTGTTTTTT
v_gene: TRBV2; abundance: NA; j_gene: TRBJ2-7; d_gene: TRBD1; CDR3aa: CASRDRGYEQYF; CDR3nt: TGTGCCAGCAGGGACAGGGGCTACGAGCAGTACTTC
v_gene: TRBV11-2; abundance: NA; j_gene: TRBJ2-5; d_gene: TRBD1; CDR3aa: CASSWGQAGGTQYF; CDR3nt: TGTGCCAGCAGCTGGGGACAGGCCGGGGGGACCCAGTACTTC